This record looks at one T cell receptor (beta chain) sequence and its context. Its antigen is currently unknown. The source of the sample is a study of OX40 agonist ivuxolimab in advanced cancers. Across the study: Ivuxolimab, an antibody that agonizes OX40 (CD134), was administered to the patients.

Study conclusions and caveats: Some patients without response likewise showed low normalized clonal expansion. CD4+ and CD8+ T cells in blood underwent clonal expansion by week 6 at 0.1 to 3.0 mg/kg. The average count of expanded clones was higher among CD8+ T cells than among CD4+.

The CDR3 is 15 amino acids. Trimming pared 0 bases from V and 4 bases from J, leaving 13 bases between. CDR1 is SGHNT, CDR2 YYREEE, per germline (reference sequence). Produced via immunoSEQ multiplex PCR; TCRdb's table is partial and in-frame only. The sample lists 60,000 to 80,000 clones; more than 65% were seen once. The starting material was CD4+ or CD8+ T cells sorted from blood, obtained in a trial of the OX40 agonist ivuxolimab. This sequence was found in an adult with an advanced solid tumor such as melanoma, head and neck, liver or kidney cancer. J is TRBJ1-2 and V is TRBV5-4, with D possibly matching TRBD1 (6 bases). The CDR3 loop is CASSLEGGPIYGYTF. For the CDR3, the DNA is TGTGCCAGCAGCTTGGAGGGGGGCCCCATCTATGGCTACACCTTC.